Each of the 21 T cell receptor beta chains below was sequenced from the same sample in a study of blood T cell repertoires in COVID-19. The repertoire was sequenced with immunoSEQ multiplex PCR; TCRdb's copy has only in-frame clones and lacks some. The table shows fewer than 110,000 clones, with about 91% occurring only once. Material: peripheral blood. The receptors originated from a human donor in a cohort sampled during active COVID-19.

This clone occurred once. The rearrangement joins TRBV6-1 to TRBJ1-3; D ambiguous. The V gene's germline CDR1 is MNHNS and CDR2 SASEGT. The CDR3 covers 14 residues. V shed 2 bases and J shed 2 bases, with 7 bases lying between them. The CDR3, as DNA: TGTGCCAGCAGTGAAAATGGGCCTGGAAACACCATATATTTT. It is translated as CASSENGPGNTIYF.

Here the CDR3 reads CASSQEGAQANYGYTF. The DNA of the CDR3 is TGTGCCAGCAGCCAAGAAGGGGCGCAAGCTAACTATGGCTACACCTTC. The chain is built from TRBV3-1 (or the pseudogene TRBV3-2) and TRBJ1-2; D possibly corresponds to TRBD1 (5 bases). CDR1 is LGHDT, CDR2 YNNKEL, per germline (reference sequence). V lost 0 bases to trimming and J lost 0 bases, with 11 bases between them. The CDR3 totals 16 residues.

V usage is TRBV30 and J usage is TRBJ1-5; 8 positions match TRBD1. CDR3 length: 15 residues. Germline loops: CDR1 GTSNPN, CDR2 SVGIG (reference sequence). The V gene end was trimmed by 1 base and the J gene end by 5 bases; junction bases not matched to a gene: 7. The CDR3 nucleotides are TGTGCCTGGAGTGGCGGACAGGGCGGGTATCAGCCCCAGCATTTT. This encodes CAWSGGQGGYQPQHF. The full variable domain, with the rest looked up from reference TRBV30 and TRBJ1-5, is SQTIHQWPATLVQPVGSPLSLECTVEGTSNPNLYWYRQAAGRGLQLLFYSVGIGQISSEVPQNLSASRPQDRQFILSSKKLLLSDSGFYLCAWSGGQGGYQPQHFGDGTRLSIL.

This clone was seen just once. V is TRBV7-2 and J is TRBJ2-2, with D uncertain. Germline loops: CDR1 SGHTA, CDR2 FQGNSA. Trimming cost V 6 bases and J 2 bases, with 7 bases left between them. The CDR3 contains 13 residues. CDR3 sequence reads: CASRRVNTGELFF. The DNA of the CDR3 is TGTGCCAGCAGACGGGTAAACACCGGGGAGCTGTTTTTT.

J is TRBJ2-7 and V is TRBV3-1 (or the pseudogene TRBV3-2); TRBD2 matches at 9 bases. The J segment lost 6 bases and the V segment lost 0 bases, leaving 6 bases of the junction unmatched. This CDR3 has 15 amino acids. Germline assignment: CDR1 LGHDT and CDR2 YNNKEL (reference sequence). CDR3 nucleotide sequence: TGTGCCAGCAGCCAAGATCAGGTGACTAGCGGCGAGCAGTACTTC. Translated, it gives CASSQDQVTSGEQYF.

The CDR3 DNA sequence: TGCGCCAGCAGCTTGGCTTACCACGGGACAGGGTGGGATGAAGCTTTCTTT. This gives the protein CASSLAYHGTGWDEAFF. The rearrangement joins TRBV5-1 to TRBJ1-1; 9 bases match TRBD1. This CDR3 comprises 17 residues. V dropped 0 bases and J dropped 7; count of bases not matched to a gene: 13. Germline-derived CDR1 and CDR2 are SGHRS and YFSETQ.

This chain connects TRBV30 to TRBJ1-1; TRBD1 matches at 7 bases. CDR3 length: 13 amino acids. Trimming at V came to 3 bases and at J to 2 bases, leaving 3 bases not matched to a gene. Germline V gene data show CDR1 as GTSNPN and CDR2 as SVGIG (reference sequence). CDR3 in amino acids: CAWRTGPNTEAFF. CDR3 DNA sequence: TGTGCCTGGAGGACAGGGCCTAACACTGAAGCTTTCTTT.

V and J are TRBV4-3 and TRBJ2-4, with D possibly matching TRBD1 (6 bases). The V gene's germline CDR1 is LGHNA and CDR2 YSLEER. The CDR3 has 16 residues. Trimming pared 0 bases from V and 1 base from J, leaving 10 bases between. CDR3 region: CASSQDRRGAKNIQYF. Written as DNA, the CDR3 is TGCGCCAGCAGCCAAGATCGCAGGGGTGCCAAAAACATTCAGTACTTC.

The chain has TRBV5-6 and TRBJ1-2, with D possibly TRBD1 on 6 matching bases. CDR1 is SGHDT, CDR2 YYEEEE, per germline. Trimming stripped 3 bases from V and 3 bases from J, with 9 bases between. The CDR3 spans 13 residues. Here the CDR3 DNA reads TGTGCCAGCAGCTCCGACAGGTACTATGGCTACACCTTC. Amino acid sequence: CASSSDRYYGYTF. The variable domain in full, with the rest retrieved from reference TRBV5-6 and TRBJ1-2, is DAGVTQSPTHLIKTRGQQVTLRCSPKSGHDTVSWYQQALGQGPQFIFQYYEEEERQRGNFPDRFSGHQFPNYSSELNVNALLLGDSALYLCASSSDRYYGYTFGSGTRLTVV.

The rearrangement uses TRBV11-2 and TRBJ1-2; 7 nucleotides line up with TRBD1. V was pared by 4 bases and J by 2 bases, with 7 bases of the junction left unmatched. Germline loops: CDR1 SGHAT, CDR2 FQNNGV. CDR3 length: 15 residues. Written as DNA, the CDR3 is TGTGCCAGCAGCTCCGACAGGGAGATCAACTATGGCTACACCTTC. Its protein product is CASSSDREINYGYTF. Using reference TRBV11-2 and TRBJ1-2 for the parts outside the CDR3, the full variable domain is EAGVAQSPRYKIIEKRQSVAFWCNPISGHATLYWYQQILGQGPKLLIQFQNNGVVDDSQLPKDRFSAERLKGVDSTLKIQPAKLEDSAVYLCASSSDREINYGYTFGSGTRLTVV.

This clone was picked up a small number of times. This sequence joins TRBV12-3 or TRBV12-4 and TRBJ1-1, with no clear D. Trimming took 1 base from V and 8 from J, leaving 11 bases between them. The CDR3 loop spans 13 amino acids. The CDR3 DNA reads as TGTGCCAGCAGTTTAGTCCGGGGTGGGGAAGCTTTCTTT. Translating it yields CASSLVRGGEAFF.

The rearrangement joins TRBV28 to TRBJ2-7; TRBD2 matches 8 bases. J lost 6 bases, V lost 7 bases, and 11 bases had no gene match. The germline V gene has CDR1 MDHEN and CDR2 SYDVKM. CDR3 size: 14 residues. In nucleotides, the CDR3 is TGTGCCAGCATCCGAGATAGCGGGATGGGCGAGCAGTACTTC. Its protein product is CASIRDSGMGEQYF. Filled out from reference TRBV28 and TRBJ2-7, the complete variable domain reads DVKVTQSSRYLVKRTGEKVFLECVQDMDHENMFWYRQDPGLGLRLIYFSYDVKMKEKGDIPEGYSVSREKKERFSLILESASTNQTSMYLCASIRDSGMGEQYFGPGTRLTVT.

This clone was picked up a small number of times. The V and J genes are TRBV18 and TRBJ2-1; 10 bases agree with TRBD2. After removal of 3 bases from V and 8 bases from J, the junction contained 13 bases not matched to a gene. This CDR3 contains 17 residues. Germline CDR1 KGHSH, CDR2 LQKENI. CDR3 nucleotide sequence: TGTGCCAGCTCACCCGCACCTAGCGGGAGATCAAAGGATGAGCAGTTCTTC. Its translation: CASSPAPSGRSKDEQFF.

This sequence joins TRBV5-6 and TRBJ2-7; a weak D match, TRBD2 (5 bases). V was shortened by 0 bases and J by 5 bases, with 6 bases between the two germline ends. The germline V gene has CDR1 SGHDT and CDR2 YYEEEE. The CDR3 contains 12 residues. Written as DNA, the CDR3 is TGTGCCAGCAGCTTGGTCGGGGACGAGCAGTACTTC. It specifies CASSLVGDEQYF.

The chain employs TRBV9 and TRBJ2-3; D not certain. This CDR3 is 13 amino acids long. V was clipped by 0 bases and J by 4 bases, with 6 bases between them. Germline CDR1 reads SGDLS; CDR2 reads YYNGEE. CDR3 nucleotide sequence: TGTGCCAGCAGCGTAGGGTACTCAGATACGCAGTATTTT. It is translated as CASSVGYSDTQYF.

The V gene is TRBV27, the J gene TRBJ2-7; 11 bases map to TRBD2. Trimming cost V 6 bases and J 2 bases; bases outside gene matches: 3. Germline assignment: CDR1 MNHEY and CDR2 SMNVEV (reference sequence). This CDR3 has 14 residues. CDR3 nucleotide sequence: TGTGCCAGCAGCCTTAGCGGGAGGGCCTACGAGCAGTACTTC. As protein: CASSLSGRAYEQYF.

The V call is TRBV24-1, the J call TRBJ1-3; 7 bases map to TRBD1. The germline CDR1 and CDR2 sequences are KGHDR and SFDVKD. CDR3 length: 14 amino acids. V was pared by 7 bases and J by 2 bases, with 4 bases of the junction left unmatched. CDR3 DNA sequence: TGTGCCACCAGCGCGACAGGGACTGGAAACACCATATATTTT. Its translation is CATSATGTGNTIYF.

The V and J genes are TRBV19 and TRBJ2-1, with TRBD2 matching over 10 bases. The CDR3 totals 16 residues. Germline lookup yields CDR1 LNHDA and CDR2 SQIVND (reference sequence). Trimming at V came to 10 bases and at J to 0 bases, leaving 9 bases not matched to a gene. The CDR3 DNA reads TGTGCCACGTACCTTAGCGGGAGGAGCTCCTACAATGAGCAGTTCTTC. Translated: CATYLSGRSSYNEQFF.

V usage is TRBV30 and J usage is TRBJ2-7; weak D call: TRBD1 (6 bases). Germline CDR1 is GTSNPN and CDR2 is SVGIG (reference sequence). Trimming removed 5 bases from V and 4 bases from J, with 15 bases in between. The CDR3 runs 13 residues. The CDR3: CAWGPGQTYEQYF. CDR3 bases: TGTGCCTGGGGTCCGGGACAAACTTACGAGCAGTACTTC. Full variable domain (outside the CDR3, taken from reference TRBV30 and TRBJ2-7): SQTIHQWPATLVQPVGSPLSLECTVEGTSNPNLYWYRQAAGRGLQLLFYSVGIGQISSEVPQNLSASRPQDRQFILSSKKLLLSDSGFYLCAWGPGQTYEQYFGPGTRLTVT.

The CDR3 bases are TGCGCCAGCAGCTCTGGACAGGGGGCGCGGGGAAACACCATATATTTT. Protein sequence: CASSSGQGARGNTIYF. The chain links TRBV5-1 to TRBJ1-3; 11 nucleotides match TRBD1. V gave up 3 bases and J gave up 4 bases; unmatched junction bases: 6. Germline CDR1 reads SGHRS; CDR2 reads YFSETQ. The CDR3 length is 16 residues.

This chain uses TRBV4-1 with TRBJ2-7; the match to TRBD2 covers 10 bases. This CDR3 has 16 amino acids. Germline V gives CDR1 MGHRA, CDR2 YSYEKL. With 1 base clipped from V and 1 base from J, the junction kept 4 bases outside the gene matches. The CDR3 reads CASSQVAGGPSYEQYF. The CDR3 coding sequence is TGCGCCAGCAGCCAAGTAGCGGGGGGACCTTCCTACGAGCAGTACTTC.